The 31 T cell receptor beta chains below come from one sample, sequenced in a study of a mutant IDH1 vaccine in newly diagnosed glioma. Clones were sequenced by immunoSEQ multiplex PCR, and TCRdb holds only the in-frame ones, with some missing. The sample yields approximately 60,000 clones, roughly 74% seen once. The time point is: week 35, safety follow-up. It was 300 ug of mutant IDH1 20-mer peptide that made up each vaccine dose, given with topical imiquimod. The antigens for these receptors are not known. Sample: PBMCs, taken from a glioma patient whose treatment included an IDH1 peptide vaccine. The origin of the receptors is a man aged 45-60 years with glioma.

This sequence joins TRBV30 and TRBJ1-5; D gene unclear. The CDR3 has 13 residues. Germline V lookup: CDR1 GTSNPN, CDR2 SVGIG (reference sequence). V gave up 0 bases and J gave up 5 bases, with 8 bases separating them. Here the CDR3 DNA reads TGTGCCTGGAGTGTGAGTCGAGATCAGCCCCAGCATTTT. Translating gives CAWSVSRDQPQHF.

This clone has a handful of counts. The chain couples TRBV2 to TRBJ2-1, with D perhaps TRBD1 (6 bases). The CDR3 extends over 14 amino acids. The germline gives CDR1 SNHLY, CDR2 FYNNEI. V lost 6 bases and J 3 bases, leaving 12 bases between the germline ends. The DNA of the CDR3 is TGTGCCAGCAGCTGGACAGAGAGCTACAATGAGCAGTTCTTC. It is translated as CASSWTESYNEQFF.

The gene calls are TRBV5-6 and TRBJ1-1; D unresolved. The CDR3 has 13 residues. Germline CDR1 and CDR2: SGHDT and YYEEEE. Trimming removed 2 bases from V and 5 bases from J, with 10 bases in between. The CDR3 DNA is TGTGCCAGCAGCTTTAGGGTTGGGACTGAAGCTTTCTTT. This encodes CASSFRVGTEAFF.

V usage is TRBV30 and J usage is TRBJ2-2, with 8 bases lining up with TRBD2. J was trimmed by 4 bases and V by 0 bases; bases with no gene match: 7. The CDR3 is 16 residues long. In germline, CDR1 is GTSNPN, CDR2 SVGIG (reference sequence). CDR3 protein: CAWSVLGGALTGELFF. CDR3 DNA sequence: TGTGCCTGGAGTGTACTCGGGGGGGCCCTCACCGGGGAGCTGTTTTTT.

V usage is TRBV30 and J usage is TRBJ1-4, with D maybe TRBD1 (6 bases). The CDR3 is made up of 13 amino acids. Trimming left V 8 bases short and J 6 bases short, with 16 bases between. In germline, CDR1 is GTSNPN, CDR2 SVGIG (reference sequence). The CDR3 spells CARGGAGYEKLFF. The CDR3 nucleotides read TGTGCCCGCGGGGGGGCGGGTTATGAAAAACTGTTTTTT.

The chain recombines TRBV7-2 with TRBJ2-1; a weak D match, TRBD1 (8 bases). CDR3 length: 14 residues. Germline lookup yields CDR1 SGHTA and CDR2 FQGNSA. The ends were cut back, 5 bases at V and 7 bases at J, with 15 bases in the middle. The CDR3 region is CASSLDREGNEQFF. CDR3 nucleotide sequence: TGTGCCAGCAGCCTGGACAGGGAGGGGAATGAGCAGTTCTTC.

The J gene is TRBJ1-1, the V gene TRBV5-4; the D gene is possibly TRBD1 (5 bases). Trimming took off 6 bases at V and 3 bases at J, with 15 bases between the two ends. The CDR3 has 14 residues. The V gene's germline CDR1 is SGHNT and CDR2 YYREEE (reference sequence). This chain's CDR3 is CASKKPTADTEAFF. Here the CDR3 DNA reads TGTGCCAGCAAAAAGCCGACAGCGGACACTGAAGCTTTCTTT.

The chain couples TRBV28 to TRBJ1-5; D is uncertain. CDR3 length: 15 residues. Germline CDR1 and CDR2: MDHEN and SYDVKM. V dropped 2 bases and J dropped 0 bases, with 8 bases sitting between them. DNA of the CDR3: TGTGCCAGCAGTTTACCCCTCGGTAGCAATCAGCCCCAGCATTTT. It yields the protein CASSLPLGSNQPQHF.

CDR3 protein: CASSRRDRGDEQFF. CDR3 sequence (DNA): TGTGCCAGCAGCCGCCGGGACAGGGGTGATGAGCAGTTCTTC. This chain connects TRBV7-2 to TRBJ2-1, with 10 bases that match TRBD1. CDR1 is SGHTA and CDR2 is FQGNSA in the germline V gene. CDR3 length: 14 amino acids. V gave up 5 bases and J gave up 8 bases; unmatched junction bases: 6.

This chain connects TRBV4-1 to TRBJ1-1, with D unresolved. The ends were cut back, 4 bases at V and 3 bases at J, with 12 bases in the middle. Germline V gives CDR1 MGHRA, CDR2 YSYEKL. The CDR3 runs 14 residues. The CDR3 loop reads CASSRTALDTEAFF. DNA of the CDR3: TGCGCCAGCAGCCGGACTGCGCTAGACACTGAAGCTTTCTTT.

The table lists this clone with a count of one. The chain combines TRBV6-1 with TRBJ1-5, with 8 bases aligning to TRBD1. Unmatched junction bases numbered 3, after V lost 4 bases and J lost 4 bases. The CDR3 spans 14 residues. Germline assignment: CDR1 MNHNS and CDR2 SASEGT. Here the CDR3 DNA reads TGTGCCAGCAGTGGACAGGGGCCTAATCAGCCCCAGCATTTT. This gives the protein CASSGQGPNQPQHF.

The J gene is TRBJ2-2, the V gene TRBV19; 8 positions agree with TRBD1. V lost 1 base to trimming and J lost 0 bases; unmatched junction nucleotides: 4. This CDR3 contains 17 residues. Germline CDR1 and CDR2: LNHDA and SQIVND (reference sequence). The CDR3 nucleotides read TGTGCCAGTAGTATAGCCTTGGACAGGGCGAACACCGGGGAGCTGTTTTTT. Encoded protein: CASSIALDRANTGELFF.

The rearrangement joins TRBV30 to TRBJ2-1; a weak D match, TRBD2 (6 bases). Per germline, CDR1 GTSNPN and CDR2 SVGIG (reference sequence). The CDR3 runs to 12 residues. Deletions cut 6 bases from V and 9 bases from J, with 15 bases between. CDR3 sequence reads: CACLPTSTEQFF. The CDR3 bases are TGTGCCTGCCTACCAACTAGCACTGAGCAGTTCTTC.

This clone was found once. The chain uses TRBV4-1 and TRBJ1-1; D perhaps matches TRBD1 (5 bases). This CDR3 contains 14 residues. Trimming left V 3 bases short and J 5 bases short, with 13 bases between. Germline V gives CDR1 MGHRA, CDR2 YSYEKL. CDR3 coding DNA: TGCGCCAGCAGCCACCCTGGTAAGGGGACTGAAGCTTTCTTT. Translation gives CASSHPGKGTEAFF.

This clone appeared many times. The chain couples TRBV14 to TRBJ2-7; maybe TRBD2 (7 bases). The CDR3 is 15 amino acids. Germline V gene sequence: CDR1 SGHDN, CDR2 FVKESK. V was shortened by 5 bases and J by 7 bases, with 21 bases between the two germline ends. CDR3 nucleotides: TGTGCCAGCAGCATATTGGGAGGGGGGCCGCGAGAGCAGTACTTC. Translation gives CASSILGGGPREQYF.

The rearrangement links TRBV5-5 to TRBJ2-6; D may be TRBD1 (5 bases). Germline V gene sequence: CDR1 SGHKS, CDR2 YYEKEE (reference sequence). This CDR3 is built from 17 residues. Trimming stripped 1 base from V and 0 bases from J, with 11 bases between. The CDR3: CASSLWGYDSGANVLTF. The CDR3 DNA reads TGTGCCAGCAGCTTGTGGGGCTACGACTCTGGGGCCAACGTCCTGACTTTC.

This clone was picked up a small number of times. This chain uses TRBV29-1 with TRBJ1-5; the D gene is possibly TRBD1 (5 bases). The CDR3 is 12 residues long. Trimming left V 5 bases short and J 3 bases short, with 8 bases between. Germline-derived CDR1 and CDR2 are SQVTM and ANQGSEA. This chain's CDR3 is CSVRDLNQPQHF. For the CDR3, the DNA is TGCAGCGTTAGGGACCTCAATCAGCCCCAGCATTTT.

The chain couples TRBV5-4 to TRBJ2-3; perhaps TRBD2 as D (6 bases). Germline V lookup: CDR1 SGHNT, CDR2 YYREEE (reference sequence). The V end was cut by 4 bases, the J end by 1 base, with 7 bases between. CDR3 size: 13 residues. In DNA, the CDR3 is TGTGCCAGCAGCCCTAGCGGCACAGATACGCAGTATTTT. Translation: CASSPSGTDTQYF.

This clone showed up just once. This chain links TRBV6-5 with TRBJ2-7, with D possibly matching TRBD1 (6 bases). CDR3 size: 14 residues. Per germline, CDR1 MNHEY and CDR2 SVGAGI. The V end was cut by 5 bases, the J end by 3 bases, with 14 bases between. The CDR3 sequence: CASSDRDTGYEQYF. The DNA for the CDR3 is TGTGCCAGCAGTGACCGGGACACCGGCTACGAGCAGTACTTC.

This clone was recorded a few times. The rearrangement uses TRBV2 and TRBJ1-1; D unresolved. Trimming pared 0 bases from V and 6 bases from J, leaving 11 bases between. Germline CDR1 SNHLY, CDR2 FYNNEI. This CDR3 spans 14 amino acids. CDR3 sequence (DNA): TGTGCCAGCAGTGAAGCGCTTGGGGTCCCTGAAGCTTTCTTT. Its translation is CASSEALGVPEAFF.

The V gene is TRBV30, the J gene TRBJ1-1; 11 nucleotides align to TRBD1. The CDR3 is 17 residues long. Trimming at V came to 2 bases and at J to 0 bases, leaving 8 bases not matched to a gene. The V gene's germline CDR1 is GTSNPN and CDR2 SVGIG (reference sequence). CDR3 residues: CAWSYRRTGGVNTEAFF. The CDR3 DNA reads TGTGCCTGGAGTTACCGTCGGACAGGGGGCGTGAACACTGAAGCTTTCTTT. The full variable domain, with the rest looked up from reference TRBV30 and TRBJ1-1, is SQTIHQWPATLVQPVGSPLSLECTVEGTSNPNLYWYRQAAGRGLQLLFYSVGIGQISSEVPQNLSASRPQDRQFILSSKKLLLSDSGFYLCAWSYRRTGGVNTEAFFGQGTRLTVV.

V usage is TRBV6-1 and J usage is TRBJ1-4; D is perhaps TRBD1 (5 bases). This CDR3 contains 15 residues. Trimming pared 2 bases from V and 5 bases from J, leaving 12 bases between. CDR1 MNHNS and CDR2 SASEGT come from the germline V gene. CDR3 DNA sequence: TGTGCCAGCAGTGAACCGGGACTCGGAAATGAAAAACTGTTTTTT. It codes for CASSEPGLGNEKLFF.

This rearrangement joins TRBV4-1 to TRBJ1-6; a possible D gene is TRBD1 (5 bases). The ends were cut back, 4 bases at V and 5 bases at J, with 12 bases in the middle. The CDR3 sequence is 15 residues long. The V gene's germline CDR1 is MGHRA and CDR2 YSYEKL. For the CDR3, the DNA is TGCGCCAGCAGCCCCGGGACCGTAGATAATTCACCCCTCCACTTT. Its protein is CASSPGTVDNSPLHF.

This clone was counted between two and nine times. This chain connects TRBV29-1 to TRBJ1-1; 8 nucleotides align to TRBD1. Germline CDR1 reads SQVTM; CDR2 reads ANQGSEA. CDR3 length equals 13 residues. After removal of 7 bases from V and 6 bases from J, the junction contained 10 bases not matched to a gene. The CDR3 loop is CSARGTGAAEAFF. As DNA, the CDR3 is TGCAGCGCCAGGGGGACAGGCGCCGCTGAAGCTTTCTTT.

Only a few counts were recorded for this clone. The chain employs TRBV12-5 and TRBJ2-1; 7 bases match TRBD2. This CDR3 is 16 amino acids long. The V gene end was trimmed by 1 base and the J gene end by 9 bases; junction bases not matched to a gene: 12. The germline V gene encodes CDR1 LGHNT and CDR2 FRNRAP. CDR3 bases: TGTGCTAGTGGTTTGGGGGGTACATCACTAGCGCCTGAGCAGTTCTTC. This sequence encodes CASGLGGTSLAPEQFF.

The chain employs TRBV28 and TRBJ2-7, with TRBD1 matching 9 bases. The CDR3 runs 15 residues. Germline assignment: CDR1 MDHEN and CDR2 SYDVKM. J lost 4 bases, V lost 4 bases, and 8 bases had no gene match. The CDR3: CASSSGTGFSYEQYF. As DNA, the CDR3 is TGTGCCAGCAGTTCCGGGACAGGGTTTAGTTACGAGCAGTACTTC.

The CDR3, as DNA: TGTGCCAGCAGCTTGGCCATGGGGGCCGACACCGGGGAGCTGTTTTTT. Its protein is CASSLAMGADTGELFF. The J gene is TRBJ2-2, the V gene TRBV5-4, with D possibly matching TRBD1 (6 bases). Looked up from germline, CDR1 is SGHNT and CDR2 is YYREEE (reference sequence). V dropped 0 bases and J dropped 3 bases, with 12 bases sitting between them. This CDR3 contains 16 residues.

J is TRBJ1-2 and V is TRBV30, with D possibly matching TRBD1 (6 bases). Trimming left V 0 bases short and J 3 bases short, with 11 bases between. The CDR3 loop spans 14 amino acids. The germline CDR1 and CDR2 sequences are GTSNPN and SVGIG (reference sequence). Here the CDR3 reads CAWSVGGGYYGYTF. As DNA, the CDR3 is TGTGCCTGGAGTGTGGGGGGCGGCTACTATGGCTACACCTTC.

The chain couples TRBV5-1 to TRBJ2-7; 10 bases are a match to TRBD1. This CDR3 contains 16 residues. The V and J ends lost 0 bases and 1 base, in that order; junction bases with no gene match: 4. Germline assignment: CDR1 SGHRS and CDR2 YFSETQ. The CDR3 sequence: CASSLDVGQGSYEQYF. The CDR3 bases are TGCGCCAGCAGCTTGGACGTGGGACAGGGGTCCTACGAGCAGTACTTC.

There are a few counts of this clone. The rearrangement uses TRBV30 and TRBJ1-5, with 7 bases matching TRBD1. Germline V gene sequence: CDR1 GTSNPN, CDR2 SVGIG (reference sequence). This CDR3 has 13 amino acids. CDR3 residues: CAFNRGGNQPQHF. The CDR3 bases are TGTGCTTTCAACAGGGGCGGCAATCAGCCCCAGCATTTT.

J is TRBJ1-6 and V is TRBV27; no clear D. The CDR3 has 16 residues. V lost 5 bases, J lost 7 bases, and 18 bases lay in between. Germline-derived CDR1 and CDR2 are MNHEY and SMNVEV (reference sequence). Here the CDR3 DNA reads TGTGCCAGCAGTCCCCGGGCCAGCATTTCAAATTCACCCCTCCACTTT. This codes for CASSPRASISNSPLHF.